The sequence of this TCR beta chain was determined in a study of blood T cell repertoires in COVID-19. Overall study context: In each case, the material was cDNA or gDNA derived from T cells, B-cell-depleted T cells, or PBMCs.

Original data processing: Estimates of nucleated cell counts were drawn from the amplification of reference gene primers. Some clones are missing from TCRdb's copy, which holds only in-frame ones; the method was immunoSEQ multiplex PCR. Clonal size and the V and J genes are those of that table, whereas D and trimming came from the DNA. Among 300,000 or so clones listed, about 90% were seen once. The V gene's germline CDR1 is SGDLS and CDR2 YYNGEE. This CDR3 contains 15 residues. V lost 4 bases, J lost 3 bases, and 14 bases lay in between. The receptor comes from a woman aged 30 to 39 who had recovered from COVID-19. Sequencing was performed on PBMCs or T cells enriched from blood (not recorded which). This sequence joins TRBV9 and TRBJ1-5; tentatively, D is TRBD1 (6 bases). The CDR3 reads CASSPQQGPNQPQHF. The DNA for the CDR3 is TGTGCCAGCAGCCCCCAACAGGGTCCCAATCAGCCCCAGCATTTT.